The 29 T cell receptor beta chains below all came from one sample that was sequenced in a study of T cells in Graves' hyperthyroidism and ophthalmopathy. Amplified TCR beta CDR3 regions came from RNA transcripts. Carried out on the TCR CDR3, a first-round RT-PCR used the HTBI primer set. TCRdb called the multiplex PCR reads again in MiXCR, with one record for every CDR3 protein. Found here are hundreds of thousands of distinct CDR3 sequences, 35% of them singletons; the top ten hold more than 25%. Specimen: blood. All receptors come from a woman aged 35 to 49 with Graves' hyperthyroidism.

This clonotype came up a few times. The gene calls are TRBV7-9 and TRBJ2-7, with D possibly being TRBD2 (6 bases). The V gene lost 1 base and the J gene lost 2 bases, with 12 bases spanning the gap. This CDR3 region has 15 residues. Germline V gene lookup returns CDR1 SEHNR and CDR2 FQNEAQ (reference sequence). The CDR3 coding sequence is TGTGCCAGCAGCTTAGAGGCCGGGGGAACCTACGAGCAGTACTTC. This gives the protein CASSLEAGGTYEQYF.

This chain uses TRBV20-1 with TRBJ2-3; possibly TRBD1 for D (6 bases). V was pared by 7 bases and J by 6 bases, with 14 bases between. The V gene's germline CDR1 is DFQATT and CDR2 SNEGSKA (reference sequence). The CDR3 runs to 12 residues. Written as DNA, the CDR3 is TGCAGTGTACAGGGTCTAGCTGATACGCAGTATTTT. Translation: CSVQGLADTQYF.

Many counts were recorded for this clonotype. CDR3 sequence: CASSILNQPQHF. The CDR3 DNA reads as TGTGCCAGTAGTATTCTGAATCAGCCCCAGCATTTT. This sequence joins TRBV19 and TRBJ1-5; D gene uncertain. The CDR3 sequence is 12 residues long. V was trimmed by 3 bases and J by 4 bases, leaving 4 bases between them. Germline V gene data show CDR1 as LNHDA and CDR2 as SQIVND (reference sequence).

The J gene is TRBJ1-2, the V gene TRBV7-2; 10 bases agree with TRBD1. Germline-derived CDR1 and CDR2 are SGHTA and FQGNSA. This CDR3 region has 15 residues. The trim removed 6 bases at V and 5 bases at J, leaving 9 bases unmatched. The CDR3 here is CASSSQTGQGYGYTF. The CDR3 region has the DNA TGTGCCAGCAGTTCCCAAACGGGACAGGGGTATGGCTACACCTTC.

This clonotype was observed many times. The rearrangement joins TRBV7-8 to TRBJ1-1, with 12 bases aligning to TRBD1. Germline trimming cut 2 bases from V and 1 base from J; bases unmatched to any gene: 5. The CDR3 length is 17 residues. CDR1 is SGHVS and CDR2 is FQNEAQ in the germline V gene. CDR3 DNA: TGTGCCAGCAGCTTAACGGGACAGGGGGCGAGGAACACTGAAGCTTTCTTT. Its translation: CASSLTGQGARNTEAFF.

This clonotype was detected many times. This chain connects TRBV20-1 to TRBJ2-7; D unclear. Germline V gene data show CDR1 as DFQATT and CDR2 as SNEGSKA (reference sequence). V lost 6 bases and J lost 0, with 9 bases in between. The length of the CDR3 is 12 residues. The CDR3 protein is CSAGSNSYEQYF. In nucleotides, the CDR3 is TGCAGTGCGGGCAGCAACTCCTACGAGCAGTACTTC.

The chain uses TRBV19 and TRBJ1-6, with D perhaps TRBD1 (5 bases). Trimming pared 0 bases from V and 6 bases from J, leaving 9 bases between. CDR3 length: 15 amino acids. CDR1 and CDR2 (germline): LNHDA, SQIVND (reference sequence). This chain's CDR3 is CASSIEGRINSPLHF. CDR3 DNA: TGTGCCAGTAGTATAGAGGGGCGGATTAATTCACCCCTCCACTTT.

This clonotype was detected ten times or more. The V call is TRBV6-2 or TRBV6-3, the J call TRBJ1-1, with unresolved D. Per the germline V gene, CDR1 is MNHEY and CDR2 is SVGEGT. With 7 bases removed from V and 6 bases from J, the gap between germline ends came to 9 bases. The CDR3 totals 11 residues. CDR3 sequence: CASNGVAEAFF. CDR3 nucleotide sequence: TGTGCCAGCAATGGAGTCGCTGAAGCTTTCTTT.

In its sample, this clonotype was seen many times. This chain joins TRBV2 and TRBJ2-7; D ambiguous. V was pared by 4 bases and J by 3 bases, with 10 bases between. CDR1 is SNHLY, CDR2 FYNNEI, per germline. The CDR3 runs 13 residues. This chain's CDR3 is CASSAETLYEQYF. The CDR3 DNA reads TGTGCCAGCAGTGCTGAGACTCTCTACGAGCAGTACTTC.

This clonotype came up many times. The rearrangement links TRBV29-1 to TRBJ1-1; possible D gene TRBD1, 5 bases. The CDR3 spans 13 residues. The V end was cut by 4 bases, the J end by 6 bases, with 15 bases between. Germline lookup yields CDR1 SQVTM and CDR2 ANQGSEA. CDR3 nucleotide sequence: TGCAGCGTTGTGAGCCAGGGAGGGTCTGAAGCTTTCTTT. Amino acids: CSVVSQGGSEAFF.

The gene calls are TRBV11-2 and TRBJ2-5; the match to TRBD2 covers 9 bases. V shed 2 bases and J 13 bases; nucleotides not matched to a gene: 11. This CDR3 contains 14 residues. Per germline, CDR1 SGHAT and CDR2 FQNNGV. CDR3 region: CASSLSSGVEERYF. DNA of the CDR3: TGTGCCAGCAGCTTATCTAGCGGGGTGGAAGAGAGGTACTTC.

A note on this clonotype: This may stem from a read error, because a much larger clone lies one nucleotide away. This sequence joins TRBV10-3 and TRBJ1-6, with D possibly being TRBD1 (6 bases). The CDR3 loop spans 16 amino acids. CDR1 is ENHRY, CDR2 SYGVKD, per germline. V lost 5 bases, J lost 5 bases, and 16 bases lay in between. The CDR3 nucleotides read TGTGCCATCAGTTCGACAGGCGTCCTCAATAATTCACCCCTCCACTTT. Its translation is CAISSTGVLNNSPLHF.

CDR3 sequence: CASSLVRGRNYEQYF. CDR3 bases: TGCGCCAGCAGCTTGGTCCGGGGGCGGAACTACGAGCAGTACTTC. The chain uses TRBV5-1 and TRBJ2-7; D might be TRBD1 or TRBD2, each matching 6 bases. Germline CDR1 and CDR2: SGHRS and YFSETQ. The V end was cut by 0 bases, the J end by 3 bases, with 13 bases between. The length of the CDR3 is 15 residues.

The CDR3 sequence: CASSPRGENTIYF. In nucleotides, the CDR3 is TGTGCCAGCAGCCCCCGCGGTGAAAACACCATATATTTT. The rearrangement uses TRBV9 and TRBJ1-3; D gene uncertain. Between the trimmed V and J ends, which lost 4 bases and 6 bases, there was a span of 11 bases. The CDR3 runs to 13 residues. Germline CDR1 is SGDLS and CDR2 is YYNGEE.

The V call is TRBV19, the J call TRBJ1-1; 8 positions agree with TRBD1. Germline CDR1 reads LNHDA; CDR2 reads SQIVND (reference sequence). V lost 8 bases to trimming and J lost 4 bases; unmatched junction nucleotides: 6. This CDR3 region has 13 residues. The CDR3 DNA reads as TGTGCCAGTTTTGACAGGGGTGGCACTGAAGCTTTCTTT. It yields the protein CASFDRGGTEAFF.

This chain uses TRBV20-1 with TRBJ2-6; D not certain. Germline V gives CDR1 DFQATT, CDR2 SNEGSKA (reference sequence). The V and J ends lost 1 base and 3 bases respectively, with 10 bases between them. This CDR3 spans 15 amino acids. The CDR3 loop is CSARGHSIGANVLTF. The CDR3 DNA follows: TGCAGTGCTAGAGGACACTCCATTGGGGCCAACGTCCTGACTTTC.

The rearrangement links TRBV4-2 to TRBJ2-7, with TRBD2 identical over 7 bases. The V segment lost 3 bases and the J segment 5 bases; nucleotides outside the gene matches: 10. CDR1 LGHNA and CDR2 YNFKEQ come from the germline V gene. The CDR3 contains 15 residues. For the CDR3, the DNA is TGTGCCAGCAGCCATCCCGCGGGAGATCTGGACGAGCAGTACTTC. Encoded protein: CASSHPAGDLDEQYF.

The chain couples TRBV12-3 or TRBV12-4 to TRBJ1-1; 9 nucleotides match TRBD1. V trimming: 3 bases; J trimming: 5 bases; junction bases outside the gene matches: 10. The CDR3 has 16 residues. CDR3 nucleotides: TGTGCCAGCAGTTTTGAACCGGGACAGGGAAGGACTGAAGCTTTCTTT. Protein sequence: CASSFEPGQGRTEAFF.

This clonotype was recorded many times. The chain couples TRBV7-9 to TRBJ1-4, with 7 bases matching TRBD1. Trimming removed 8 bases from V and 2 bases from J; junction bases left unmatched: 5. CDR1 SEHNR and CDR2 FQNEAQ come from the germline V gene (reference sequence). This CDR3 has 14 amino acids. In DNA form, the CDR3 reads TGTGCCAGCTCTCAGACAGGGACTAATGAAAAACTGTTTTTT. Its protein is CASSQTGTNEKLFF. Full variable domain (rest looked up from reference TRBV7-9 and TRBJ1-4): DTGVSQNPRHKITKRGQNVTFRCDPISEHNRLYWYRQTLGQGPEFLTYFQNEAQLEKSRLLSDRFSAERPKGSFSTLEIQRTEQGDSAMYLCASSQTGTNEKLFFGSGTQLSVL.

This clonotype was found a few times. The gene calls are TRBV7-2 and TRBJ1-2, with D perhaps TRBD1 (5 bases). Germline V lookup: CDR1 SGHTA, CDR2 FQGNSA. With 1 base removed from V and 6 bases from J, the gap between germline ends came to 15 bases. The CDR3 loop spans 15 amino acids. The CDR3 DNA follows: TGTGCCAGCAGCTTAGAAGGCATCGGGGGGGATGGCTACACCTTC. Encoded protein: CASSLEGIGGDGYTF.

Concerning this clonotype itself: At one end the junction does not follow the germline gene, possibly because of a read error. The CDR3 coding sequence is TGTGCCACCGGAGACAGGGGGAAAGAGACCGAGTACTTC. It is translated as CATGDRGKETEYF. V and J are TRBV24-1 and TRBJ2-5; TRBD1 matches at 9 bases. There are 13 residues in the CDR3. In germline, CDR1 is KGHDR, CDR2 SFDVKD.

V usage is TRBV10-2 and J usage is TRBJ2-6; D remains ambiguous. Germline CDR1 is WSHSY and CDR2 is SAAADI. The CDR3 totals 16 residues. With 6 bases removed from V and 0 bases from J, the gap between germline ends came to 12 bases. The CDR3 here is CASRAIVSSGANVLTF. CDR3 sequence (DNA): TGCGCCAGCAGGGCCATTGTGAGCTCTGGGGCCAACGTCCTGACTTTC.

The chain couples TRBV7-2 to TRBJ1-1, with D uncertain. Trimming took 4 bases from V and 0 from J, leaving 9 bases between them. In germline, CDR1 is SGHTA, CDR2 FQGNSA. The CDR3 loop spans 14 amino acids. The CDR3 bases are TGTGCCAGCAGCTCCCAGAAGATGAACACTGAAGCTTTCTTT. This gives the protein CASSSQKMNTEAFF.

This clonotype was seen many times. The CDR3 here is CASSFDGRNTEAFF. Here the CDR3 DNA reads TGTGCCAGCAGCTTCGACGGTAGGAACACTGAAGCTTTCTTT. J is TRBJ1-1 and V is TRBV13; D not certain. The CDR3 is 14 residues long. Deletions cut 3 bases from V and 1 base from J, with 9 bases between. Per germline, CDR1 PRHDT and CDR2 FYEKMQ (reference sequence).

The chain links TRBV24-1 to TRBJ2-7; D unresolved. The germline V gene has CDR1 KGHDR and CDR2 SFDVKD. With 5 bases removed from V and 7 bases from J, the gap between germline ends came to 11 bases. The CDR3 is made up of 12 amino acids. CDR3 nucleotide sequence: TGTGCCACCAGTGGATTTCGCGATGAGCAGTACTTC. Translation: CATSGFRDEQYF.

This sequence joins TRBV6-5 and TRBJ2-2; TRBD1 aligns across 8 bases. V was pared by 5 bases and J by 0 bases, with 5 bases of the junction left unmatched. The germline gives CDR1 MNHEY, CDR2 SVGAGI. CDR3 size: 16 residues. The CDR3 nucleotides read TGTGCCAGCAGTGGGACAGGACTTTCGAACACCGGGGAGCTGTTTTTT. It codes for CASSGTGLSNTGELFF.

The CDR3 is CASSGGTRPDNSPLHF. The CDR3 nucleotides are TGCGCCAGCAGCGGCGGGACGCGCCCCGATAATTCACCCCTCCACTTT. The genes are TRBV10-1 and TRBJ1-6, with D tentatively TRBD1 (5 bases). The V end lost 6 bases, the J end lost 5 bases, and 17 bases lay between the germline ends. Germline V gives CDR1 WNHNN, CDR2 SYGVQD (reference sequence). The length of the CDR3 is 16 residues.

This clonotype was seen many times. The chain joins TRBV5-8 to TRBJ1-2; D is possibly TRBD1 (6 bases). V shed 3 bases and J shed 2 bases, with 11 bases lying between them. The germline CDR1 and CDR2 sequences are SGHTS and YDEGEE. The CDR3 spans 14 residues. CDR3 residues: CASSWRTANYGYTF. Written as DNA, the CDR3 is TGTGCCAGCAGCTGGAGGACAGCAAACTATGGCTACACCTTC.

V usage is TRBV7-9 and J usage is TRBJ2-7; D unclear. Germline CDR1 SEHNR, CDR2 FQNEAQ (reference sequence). The ends were cut back, 4 bases at V and 6 bases at J, with 16 bases in the middle. The CDR3 sequence is 14 residues long. CDR3 sequence (DNA): TGTGCCAGCAGCTCTAATCTAGGGTTGGTCGAGCAGTACTTC. It is translated as CASSSNLGLVEQYF.